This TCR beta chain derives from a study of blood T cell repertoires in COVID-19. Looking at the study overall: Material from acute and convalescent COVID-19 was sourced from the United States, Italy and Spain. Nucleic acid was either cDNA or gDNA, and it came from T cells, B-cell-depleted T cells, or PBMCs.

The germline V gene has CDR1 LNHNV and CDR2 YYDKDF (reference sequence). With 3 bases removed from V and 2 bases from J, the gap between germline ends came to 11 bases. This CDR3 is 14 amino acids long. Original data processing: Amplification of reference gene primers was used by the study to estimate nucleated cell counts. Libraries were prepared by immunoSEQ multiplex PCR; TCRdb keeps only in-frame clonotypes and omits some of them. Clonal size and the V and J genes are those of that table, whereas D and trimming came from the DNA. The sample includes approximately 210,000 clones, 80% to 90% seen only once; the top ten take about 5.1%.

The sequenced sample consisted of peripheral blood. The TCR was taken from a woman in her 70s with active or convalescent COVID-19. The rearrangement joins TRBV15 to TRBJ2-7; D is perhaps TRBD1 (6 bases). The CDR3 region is CATSRGWTAYEQYF. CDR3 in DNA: TGTGCCACCAGCAGGGGGTGGACAGCCTACGAGCAGTACTTC.